A single T cell receptor beta chain is shown here with its context. Its antigen remains unknown. The junction departs from germline at one end; a sequencing error may be responsible. The sample holds other DNA sequences that translate to the same CDR3. The PCR had 60 Vbeta and 13 Jbeta primers. This table comes from immunoSEQ multiplex PCR, and its TCRdb copy is limited to in-frame clones, with some not included. The repertoire holds about 210,000 clones, with around 86% as singletons. CDR1 is SQVTM and CDR2 is ANQGSEA in the germline V gene. The CDR3 length is 11 residues. This sample was taken from a study of cytomegalovirus exposure and HLA in healthy donors. Regarding the study as a whole: No immune exposure information besides CMV serostatus was available. Accounts indicate the classifier identified cytomegalovirus status with strong specificity and sensitivity.

This clonotype originated in a woman between 50 and 59 years old in good health and CMV-seropositive. Sequencing was performed on PBMCs. The chain employs TRBV29-1 and TRBJ1-2; D unclear. The CDR3, as DNA: TGCAGCGTTGAAACAGTCGATGGCTATACCTTC. It encodes CSVETVDGYTF. Using reference TRBV29-1 and TRBJ1-2 for the parts outside the CDR3, the full variable domain is SAVISQKPSRDICQRGTSLTIQCQVDSQVTMMFWYRQQPGQSLTLIATANQGSEATYESGFVIDKFPISRPNLTFSTLTVSNMSPEDSSIYLCSVETVDGYTFGSGTRLTVV.